This TCR beta chain was profiled in a study of immune evolution from preneoplasia to lung adenocarcinoma. Overall study results and limits: Compared with EGFR-mutant or double wild-type lesions, KRAS-mutant nodules were more clonal. Later-stage lesions appeared to have more T cells, more diversity, less clonality. Top clone frequencies peaked in normal lung, apparently declining through invasive adenocarcinoma.

Comments on this clone: Its antigen is as yet unknown.

Using immunoSEQ multiplex PCR, the repertoire was profiled, and TCRdb retains in-frame clones only, with some absent. Here the sample spans 30,000 to 45,000 clones, 74% being singletons. Sequencing used FFPE invasive lung adenocarcinoma tissue. This clonotype originated in a person in their 60s with lung adenocarcinoma.

The CDR3: CASSPRTGGVGELFF. The CDR3 DNA follows: TGTGCCAGCAGCCCGAGGACAGGGGGTGTCGGGGAGCTGTTTTTT. V is TRBV7-9 and J is TRBJ2-2; TRBD1 aligns across 10 bases. The CDR3 runs 15 residues. J lost 7 bases, V lost 5 bases, and 7 bases had no gene match. Germline CDR1 reads SEHNR; CDR2 reads FQNEAQ (reference sequence).